The next 14 T cell receptor beta chains were all read from a single sample in a study of blood T cell repertoires in COVID-19. Assay used: immunoSEQ multiplex PCR; TCRdb lists only in-frame clones, some missing. The sample records fewer than 200,000 clones, around 73% being singletons. Sequencing was carried out using PBMCs or T cells enriched from blood (not recorded which). Source of these receptors: a woman aged 50 to 60 who had recovered from COVID-19.

In this sample, this clone turned up many times. The chain uses TRBV9 and TRBJ2-7; D remains unclear. There are 13 residues in the CDR3. Germline CDR1 SGDLS, CDR2 YYNGEE. V gave up 0 bases and J gave up 2 bases, with 6 bases separating them. CDR3: CASSVGGTYEQYF. DNA of the CDR3: TGTGCCAGCAGCGTAGGAGGAACCTACGAGCAGTACTTC.

This chain links TRBV20-1 with TRBJ2-3, with 9 nucleotides matching TRBD2. With V trimmed by 3 bases and J by 2 bases, 3 bases remained unmatched. Per germline, CDR1 DFQATT and CDR2 SNEGSKA (reference sequence). The CDR3 is made up of 14 amino acids. This CDR3 reads CSASLAGTTDTQYF. The CDR3 region has the DNA TGCAGTGCTAGTCTAGCGGGGACCACAGATACGCAGTATTTT.

This clone was seen only a few times. This sequence joins TRBV7-6 and TRBJ1-5; 9 bases fit TRBD1. CDR1 and CDR2 from the germline V gene are SGHVS and FNYEAQ. The V gene end was trimmed by 5 bases and the J gene end by 1 base; junction bases not matched to a gene: 3. The CDR3 has 15 amino acids. The CDR3 bases are TGTGCCAGCAGCGCACAGGGGGCAAGCAATCAGCCCCAGCATTTT. Translating gives CASSAQGASNQPQHF.

The chain couples TRBV5-1 to TRBJ2-5; TRBD2 aligns across 13 bases. Germline loops: CDR1 SGHRS, CDR2 YFSETQ. CDR3 length: 18 residues. V lost 2 bases to trimming and J lost 0 bases; unmatched junction nucleotides: 7. The CDR3 coding sequence is TGCGCCAGCAGCTTAAGACTAGCGGGAGGAGGGAACCAAGAGACCCAGTACTTC. Translating it yields CASSLRLAGGGNQETQYF.

The V gene is TRBV6-2 or TRBV6-3, the J gene TRBJ1-1; no reliable D call. The CDR3 is 15 residues long. CDR1 MNHEY and CDR2 SVGEGT come from the germline V gene. Trimming cost V 0 bases and J 10 bases, with 18 bases left between them. CDR3 residues: CASSYSSLARFGAFF. The DNA for the CDR3 is TGTGCCAGCAGTTACTCGTCCCTAGCTAGATTCGGAGCTTTCTTT.

This clone was seen only once. This chain links TRBV5-1 with TRBJ1-2; TRBD1 might be the D (5 bases). V was clipped by 3 bases and J by 0 bases, with 12 bases between them. CDR1 and CDR2 from the germline V gene are SGHRS and YFSETQ. This CDR3 region has 15 residues. The CDR3 DNA follows: TGCGCCAGCAGCTCCTTCGACAGAGCTAACTATGGCTACACCTTC. It specifies CASSSFDRANYGYTF.

Only a few counts were recorded for this clone. The genes are TRBV5-4 and TRBJ2-5; TRBD1 might be the D (5 bases). The V gene lost 0 bases and the J gene lost 6 bases, with 12 bases spanning the gap. This CDR3 contains 14 residues. Looked up from germline, CDR1 is SGHNT and CDR2 is YYREEE (reference sequence). CDR3 bases: TGTGCCAGCAGCTTGGAGTCAGGGATGAAGACCCAGTACTTC. Amino acid sequence: CASSLESGMKTQYF. Together with reference TRBV5-4 and TRBJ2-5, the CDR3 gives the full variable domain: ETGVTQSPTHLIKTRGQQVTLRCSSQSGHNTVSWYQQALGQGPQFIFQYYREEENGRGNFPPRFSGLQFPNYSSELNVNALELDDSALYLCASSLESGMKTQYFGPGTRLLVL.

The gene calls are TRBV7-3 and TRBJ2-5, with D uncertain. CDR1 is SGHTA and CDR2 is FQGTGA in the germline V gene. V was clipped by 5 bases and J by 5 bases, with 18 bases between them. This CDR3 contains 15 residues. The CDR3 here is CASSPPPLPNETQYF. In nucleotides, the CDR3 is TGTGCCAGCAGCCCACCCCCCTTGCCTAACGAGACCCAGTACTTC.

CDR3 coding DNA: TGTGCCAGCAGCCCAAACGGGGGTGGAAACATTCAGTACTTC. Translating gives CASSPNGGGNIQYF. The rearrangement links TRBV7-3 to TRBJ2-4, with TRBD2 as a possible D gene (6 bases). V was cut by 5 bases and J by 6 bases, with 14 bases left in between. Per germline, CDR1 SGHTA and CDR2 FQGTGA. The CDR3 covers 14 residues. The variable domain in full, with the rest retrieved from reference TRBV7-3 and TRBJ2-4, is GAGVSQTPSNKVTEKGKYVELRCDPISGHTALYWYRQSLGQGPEFLIYFQGTGAADDSGLPNDRFFAVRPEGSVSTLKIQRTERGDSAVYLCASSPNGGGNIQYFGAGTRLSVL.

The V call is TRBV5-1, the J call TRBJ1-1, with D unclear. Trimming shortened V by 4 bases and J by 2 bases, and 12 bases separated the two germline ends. Germline values: CDR1 SGHRS, CDR2 YFSETQ. This CDR3 comprises 14 residues. The CDR3 coding sequence is TGCGCCAGCAGCCCCTTCGCCAGTAACACTGAAGCTTTCTTT. Translated, it gives CASSPFASNTEAFF.

V usage is TRBV5-4 and J usage is TRBJ2-6; 7 bases fit TRBD2. Unmatched junction bases numbered 5, after V lost 6 bases and J lost 2 bases. The CDR3 contains 15 residues. The germline CDR1 and CDR2 sequences are SGHNT and YYREEE (reference sequence). Here the CDR3 reads CASIGGRTGANVLTF. CDR3 sequence (DNA): TGTGCCAGCATCGGGGGGAGGACTGGGGCCAACGTCCTGACTTTC.

The chain recombines TRBV5-1 with TRBJ2-3, with 9 bases fitting TRBD1. This CDR3 has 18 amino acids. The germline gives CDR1 SGHRS, CDR2 YFSETQ. V was pared by 5 bases and J by 5 bases, with 18 bases of the junction left unmatched. CDR3 loop: CASRPGTGTLGGQDTQYF. The CDR3 nucleotides read TGCGCCAGCAGACCCGGGACAGGGACTTTGGGAGGGCAAGATACGCAGTATTTT.

J is TRBJ2-5 and V is TRBV6-5; 8 nucleotides match TRBD2. V lost 8 bases, J lost 2 bases, and 10 bases stayed unmatched. CDR1 and CDR2 (germline): MNHEY, SVGAGI. This CDR3 has 15 amino acids. CDR3 sequence reads: CASRSGGLGQETQYF. CDR3 in DNA: TGTGCCAGCCGCAGCGGGGGCCTCGGGCAAGAGACCCAGTACTTC.

This rearrangement joins TRBV28 to TRBJ1-5, with 7 bases aligning to TRBD1. Germline V lookup: CDR1 MDHEN, CDR2 SYDVKM. The CDR3 loop spans 15 amino acids. V lost 4 bases and J lost 4; bases outside the gene matches: 7. The CDR3 loop reads CASSSDRVGNQPQHF. In DNA form, the CDR3 reads TGTGCCAGCAGTTCAGACAGGGTTGGGAATCAGCCCCAGCATTTT.